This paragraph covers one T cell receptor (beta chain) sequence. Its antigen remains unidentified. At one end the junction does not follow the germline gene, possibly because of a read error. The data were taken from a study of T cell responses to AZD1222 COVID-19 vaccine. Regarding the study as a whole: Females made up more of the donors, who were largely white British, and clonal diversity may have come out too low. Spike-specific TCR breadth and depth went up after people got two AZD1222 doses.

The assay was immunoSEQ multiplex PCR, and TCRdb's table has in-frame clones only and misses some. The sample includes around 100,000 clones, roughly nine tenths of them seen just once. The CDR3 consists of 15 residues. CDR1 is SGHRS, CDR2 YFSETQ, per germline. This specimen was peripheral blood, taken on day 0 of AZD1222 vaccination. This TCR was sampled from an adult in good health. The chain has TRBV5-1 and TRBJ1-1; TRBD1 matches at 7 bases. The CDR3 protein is CASSPVTGVGTEAFF. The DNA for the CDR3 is TGTGCCAGCAGTCCAGTAACAGGGGTCGGCACTGAAGCTTTCTTT. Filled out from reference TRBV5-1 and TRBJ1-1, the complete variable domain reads KAGVTQTPRYLIKTRGQQVTLSCSPISGHRSVSWYQQTPGQGLQFLFEYFSETQRNKGNFPGRFSGRQFSNSRSEMNVSTLELGDSALYLCASSPVTGVGTEAFFGQGTRLTVV.